These 18 T cell receptor beta chains originate from one sample sequenced in a study of cytomegalovirus exposure and HLA in healthy donors. Sequencing used immunoSEQ multiplex PCR; TCRdb keeps in-frame clones, though not all of them. The data hold under 250,000 clones, with roughly 85% observed a single time. Sequences were obtained from PBMCs. These receptor sequences come from a woman younger than 35 in good health and CMV-seronegative.

The V call is TRBV4-1, the J call TRBJ1-3; D not resolved. The CDR3 has 15 amino acids. V was shortened by 1 base and J by 0 bases, with 7 bases between the two germline ends. CDR1 and CDR2 from the germline V gene are MGHRA and YSYEKL. Here the CDR3 reads CASSQGPGSGNTIYF. CDR3 DNA sequence: TGCGCCAGCAGCCAAGGGCCGGGCTCTGGAAACACCATATATTTT.

The chain employs TRBV27 and TRBJ1-1, with 7 bases fitting TRBD1. This CDR3 has 17 residues. With 0 bases clipped from V and 1 base from J, the junction kept 8 bases outside the gene matches. CDR1 MNHEY and CDR2 SMNVEV come from the germline V gene (reference sequence). CDR3 nucleotides: TGTGCCAGCAGTTTATCATCCCCCCCAGGGGGGAACACTGAAGCTTTCTTT. Amino acids: CASSLSSPPGGNTEAFF.

V is TRBV15 and J is TRBJ1-5, with D uncertain. There are 14 residues in the CDR3. V shed 5 bases and J shed 0 bases, with 8 bases lying between them. Per germline, CDR1 LNHNV and CDR2 YYDKDF (reference sequence). The CDR3, as DNA: TGTGCCACCAGCGAAGGGTATAGCAATCAGCCCCAGCATTTT. It specifies CATSEGYSNQPQHF.

J is TRBJ1-2 and V is TRBV25-1; 11 nucleotides line up with TRBD1. Germline CDR1 is MGHDK and CDR2 is SYGVNS. The CDR3 covers 18 residues. V shed 1 base and J 1 base; nucleotides not matched to a gene: 8. CDR3 DNA: TGTGCCAGCAGTGAATCATTCGGACAGGGGGCGAGTAACTATGGCTACACCTTC. Translating gives CASSESFGQGASNYGYTF.

The chain carries TRBV9 and TRBJ1-2, with D maybe TRBD1 (5 bases). Germline CDR1 and CDR2: SGDLS and YYNGEE. The CDR3 has 13 amino acids. V was cut by 2 bases and J by 4 bases, with 9 bases left in between. The CDR3, as DNA: TGTGCCAGCAGCGTCTCTCAGGGCTATGGCTACACCTTC. It is translated as CASSVSQGYGYTF.

As for this clone: Other DNA sequences of this sample code for an identical CDR3. V gene TRBV4-1 combines with J gene TRBJ1-1; D is unresolved. V was shortened by 2 bases and J by 1 base, with 2 bases between the two germline ends. The CDR3 extends over 12 amino acids. CDR1 is MGHRA, CDR2 YSYEKL, per germline. In DNA, the CDR3 is TGCGCCAGCAGCCAAAAGAACACTGAAGCTTTCTTT. This encodes CASSQKNTEAFF.

The CDR3 protein is CASSHRTGFSPLHF. In DNA form, the CDR3 reads TGTGCCAGCAGCCACCGGACAGGGTTTTCACCCCTCCACTTT. This sequence joins TRBV5-7 and TRBJ1-6; TRBD1 agrees at 8 bases. TRBV5-7 is an ORF for which the function is uncertain. The V gene end was trimmed by 4 bases and the J gene end by 9 bases; junction bases not matched to a gene: 6. This CDR3 is built from 14 residues.

V gene TRBV27 combines with J gene TRBJ1-2; a weak D match, TRBD1 (6 bases). Germline values: CDR1 MNHEY, CDR2 SMNVEV (reference sequence). The V and J ends lost 9 bases and 3 bases respectively, with 14 bases between them. The CDR3 is made up of 13 amino acids. The CDR3 DNA reads as TGTGCCAGGCCCGCAGGGGTTGACTATGGCTACACCTTC. As protein: CARPAGVDYGYTF.

This chain uses TRBV7-6 with TRBJ1-3, with 10 bases fitting TRBD1. Germline loops: CDR1 SGHVS, CDR2 FNYEAQ. This CDR3 is 15 amino acids long. V lost 5 bases to trimming and J lost 3 bases; unmatched junction nucleotides: 4. This chain's CDR3 is CASSRQGANGNTIYF. CDR3 bases: TGTGCCAGCAGCCGACAGGGGGCAAATGGAAACACCATATATTTT.

V usage is TRBV7-8 and J usage is TRBJ1-5, with unresolved D. CDR1 SGHVS and CDR2 FQNEAQ come from the germline V gene. This CDR3 is built from 15 residues. V gave up 1 base and J gave up 2 bases, with 9 bases separating them. In DNA, the CDR3 is TGTGCCAGCAGCTTAGTGACGGGAGGCAATCAGCCCCAGCATTTT. It specifies CASSLVTGGNQPQHF.

CDR3: CASSEFRLNTEAFF. CDR3 nucleotides: TGTGCCAGCAGTGAATTCAGGCTGAACACTGAAGCTTTCTTT. This sequence joins TRBV6-1 and TRBJ1-1; no definite D call. This CDR3 spans 14 amino acids. The germline CDR1 and CDR2 sequences are MNHNS and SASEGT. With 2 bases removed from V and 0 bases from J, the gap between germline ends came to 7 bases.

The chain couples TRBV6-1 to TRBJ2-3, with D maybe TRBD2 (7 bases). From germline, CDR1 is MNHNS and CDR2 SASEGT. With 5 bases removed from V and 0 bases from J, the gap between germline ends came to 12 bases. The CDR3 runs 15 residues. CDR3 residues: CASSPGGPSTDTQYF. DNA for the CDR3: TGTGCCAGCAGTCCCGGGGGGCCTAGCACAGATACGCAGTATTTT.

The chain couples TRBV7-2 to TRBJ1-2, with no clear D. Germline V gene lookup returns CDR1 SGHTA and CDR2 FQGNSA. The CDR3 has 13 residues. V was shortened by 1 base and J by 4 bases, with 7 bases between the two germline ends. The CDR3 loop reads CASSLDPPYGYTF. CDR3 sequence (DNA): TGTGCCAGCAGCTTAGATCCCCCCTATGGCTACACCTTC.

The rearrangement links TRBV5-1 to TRBJ1-2, with 7 bases that match TRBD1. The CDR3 is made up of 12 amino acids. Germline loops: CDR1 SGHRS, CDR2 YFSETQ. V lost 4 bases and J lost 7; bases outside the gene matches: 4. The CDR3 DNA is TGCGCCAGCAGCGGACAGGATACTGGCTACACCTTC. Its translation is CASSGQDTGYTF.

Only one count was recorded for this clone. The J gene is TRBJ2-7, the V gene TRBV6-5; 8 bases line up with TRBD2. Germline CDR1 reads MNHEY; CDR2 reads SVGAGI. The V segment lost 5 bases and the J segment 6 bases; nucleotides outside the gene matches: 3. The CDR3 is 12 residues long. The DNA for the CDR3 is TGTGCCAGCAGTCTGGCGGGGGGCGAGCAGTACTTC. Protein: CASSLAGGEQYF.

The chain employs TRBV6-5 and TRBJ1-2; 8 bases are shared with TRBD1. The germline CDR1 and CDR2 sequences are MNHEY and SVGAGI. The length of the CDR3 is 16 residues. V lost 2 bases and J lost 2; bases outside the gene matches: 7. The chain's CDR3 is CASSYLRQGMNYGYTF. The DNA for the CDR3 is TGTGCCAGCAGTTACCTACGACAGGGGATGAACTATGGCTACACCTTC.

The rearrangement links TRBV7-2 to TRBJ1-2, with D possibly being TRBD1 (6 bases). V shed 4 bases and J shed 8 bases, with 14 bases lying between them. Germline V gives CDR1 SGHTA, CDR2 FQGNSA. The CDR3 extends over 13 amino acids. The chain's CDR3 is CASSSNRGRGYTF. Written as DNA, the CDR3 is TGTGCCAGCAGCTCAAATCGGGGGCGGGGCTACACCTTC.

The V call is TRBV5-1, the J call TRBJ1-1, with D unresolved. The CDR3 consists of 12 residues. CDR1 and CDR2 from the germline V gene are SGHRS and YFSETQ. Trimming removed 4 bases at V and 2 bases at J, with 6 bases between. The CDR3 region has the DNA TGCGCCAGCAGCGAGACTAACACTGAAGCTTTCTTT. This gives the protein CASSETNTEAFF.